A single TCR beta chain is shown here with its context. The germline CDR1 and CDR2 sequences are SGHRS and YFSETQ. The CDR3 loop spans 16 amino acids. With 0 bases removed from V and 1 base from J, the gap between germline ends came to 11 bases. The data are from a study of shared clonotypes between healthy human individuals. As handled by the study authors: There were no quality scores in the junction-only immunoSEQ sequences, so filtering differed. Profiling relied on immunoSEQ multiplex PCR, and the TCRdb table lists in-frame clones only, not all of them. V, J and clone size are taken as reported in that table, and D and trimming were inferred from the DNA itself. In the table there are about 510,000 clones, about 75% of which are singletons.

The TCR comes from a woman aged 40 to 50 in good health. Some clones in this sample may be carry-over from other donors' samples. The chain employs TRBV5-1 and TRBJ2-1, with TRBD2 as a possible D gene (5 bases). Sequencing was done on a sample of PBMCs. Here the CDR3 DNA reads TGCGCCAGCAGCTTGGAACCGGGAAGGTCCTACAATGAGCAGTTCTTC. The encoded protein is CASSLEPGRSYNEQFF.